This T cell receptor (beta chain) was recovered during a study of cytomegalovirus exposure and HLA in healthy donors. V was pared by 5 bases and J by 1 base, with 12 bases between. Germline V lookup: CDR1 SGHTA, CDR2 FQGNSA. This CDR3 contains 15 residues. The PCR was carried out with 60 Vbeta primers and 13 Jbeta primers. The table came from immunoSEQ multiplex PCR; TCRdb's copy has only in-frame clones and leaves some out. Of about 110,000 clones in the sample, around 78% were seen once. When sampled, the donors appeared nominally healthy, though they likely had unrecorded immune exposures. The sequence derives from a man under 40 in good health and CMV-seronegative. The chain employs TRBV7-2 and TRBJ2-1; possibly TRBD2 for D (6 bases). Sequenced: PBMCs. CDR3 coding DNA: TGTGCCAGCAGCCACGGGACTCCTTCCTACAATGAGCAGTTCTTC. Protein: CASSHGTPSYNEQFF. Using reference TRBV7-2 and TRBJ2-1 for the parts outside the CDR3, the full variable domain is GAGVSQSPSNKVTEKGKDVELRCDPISGHTALYWYRQSLGQGLEFLIYFQGNSAPDKSGLPSDRFSAERTGGSVSTLTIQRTQQEDSAVYLCASSHGTPSYNEQFFGPGTRLTVL.